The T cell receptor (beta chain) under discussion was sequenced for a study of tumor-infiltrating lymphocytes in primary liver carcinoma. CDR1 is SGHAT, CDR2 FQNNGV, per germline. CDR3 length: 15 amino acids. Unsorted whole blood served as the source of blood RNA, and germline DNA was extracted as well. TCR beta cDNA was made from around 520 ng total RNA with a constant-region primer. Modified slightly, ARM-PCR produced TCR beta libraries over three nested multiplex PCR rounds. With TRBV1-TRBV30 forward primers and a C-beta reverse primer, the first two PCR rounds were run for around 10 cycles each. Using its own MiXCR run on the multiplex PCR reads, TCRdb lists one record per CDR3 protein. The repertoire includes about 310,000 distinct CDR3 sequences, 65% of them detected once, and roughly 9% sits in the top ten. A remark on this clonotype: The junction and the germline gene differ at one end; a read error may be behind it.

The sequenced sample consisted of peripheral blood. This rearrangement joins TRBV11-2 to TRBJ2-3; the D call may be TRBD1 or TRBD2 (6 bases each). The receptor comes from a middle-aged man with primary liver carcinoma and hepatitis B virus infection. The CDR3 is CASSSVGGKSTRSIF. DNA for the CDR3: TGTGCCAGCAGCTCGGTGGGGGGCAAGTCGACACGGAGTATTTTT. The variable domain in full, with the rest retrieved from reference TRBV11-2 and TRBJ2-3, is EAGVAQSPRYKIIEKRQSVAFWCNPISGHATLYWYQQILGQGPKLLIQFQNNGVVDDSQLPKDRFSAERLKGVDSTLKIQPAKLEDSAVYLCASSSVGGKSTRSIFGPGTRLTVL.